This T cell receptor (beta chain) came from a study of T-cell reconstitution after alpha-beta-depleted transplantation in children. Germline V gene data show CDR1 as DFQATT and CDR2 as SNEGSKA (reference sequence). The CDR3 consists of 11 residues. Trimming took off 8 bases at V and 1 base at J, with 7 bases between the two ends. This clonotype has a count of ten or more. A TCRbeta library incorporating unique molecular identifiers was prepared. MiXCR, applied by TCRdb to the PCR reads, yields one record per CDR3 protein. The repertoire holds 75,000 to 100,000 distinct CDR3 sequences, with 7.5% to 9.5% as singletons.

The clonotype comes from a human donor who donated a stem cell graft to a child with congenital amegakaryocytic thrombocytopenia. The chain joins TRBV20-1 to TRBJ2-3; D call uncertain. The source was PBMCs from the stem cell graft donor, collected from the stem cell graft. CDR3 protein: CSCGRTDTQYF. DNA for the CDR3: TGCAGTTGTGGTCGCACAGATACGCAGTATTTT.